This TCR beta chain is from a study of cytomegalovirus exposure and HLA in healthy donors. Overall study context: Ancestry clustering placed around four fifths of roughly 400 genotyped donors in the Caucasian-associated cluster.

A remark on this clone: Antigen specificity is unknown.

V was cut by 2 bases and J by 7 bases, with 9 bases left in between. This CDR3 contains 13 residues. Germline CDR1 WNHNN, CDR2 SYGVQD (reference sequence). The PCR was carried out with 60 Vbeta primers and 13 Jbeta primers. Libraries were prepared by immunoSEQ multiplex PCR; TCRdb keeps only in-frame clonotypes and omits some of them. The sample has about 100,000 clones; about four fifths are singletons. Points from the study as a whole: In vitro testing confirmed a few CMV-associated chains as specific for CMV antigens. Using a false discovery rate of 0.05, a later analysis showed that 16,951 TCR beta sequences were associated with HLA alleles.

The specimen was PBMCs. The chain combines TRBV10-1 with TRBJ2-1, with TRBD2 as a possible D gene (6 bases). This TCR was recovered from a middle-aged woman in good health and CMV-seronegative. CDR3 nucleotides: TGCGCCAGCAGTGAGGGGGGGAGGAATGAGCAGTTCTTC. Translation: CASSEGGRNEQFF.